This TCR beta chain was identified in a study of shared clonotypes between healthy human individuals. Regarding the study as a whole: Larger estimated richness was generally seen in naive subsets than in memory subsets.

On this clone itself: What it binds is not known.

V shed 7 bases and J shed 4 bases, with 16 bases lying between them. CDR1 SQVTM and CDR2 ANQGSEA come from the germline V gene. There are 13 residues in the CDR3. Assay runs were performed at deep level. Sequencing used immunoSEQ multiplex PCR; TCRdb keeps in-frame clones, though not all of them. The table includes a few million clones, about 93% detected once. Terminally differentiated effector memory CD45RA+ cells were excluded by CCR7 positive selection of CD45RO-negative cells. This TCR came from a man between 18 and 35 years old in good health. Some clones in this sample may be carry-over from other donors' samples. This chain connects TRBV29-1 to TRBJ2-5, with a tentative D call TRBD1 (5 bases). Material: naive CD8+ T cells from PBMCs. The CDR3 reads CSGQGIGGETQYF. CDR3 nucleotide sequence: TGCAGCGGCCAGGGTATAGGTGGAGAGACCCAGTACTTC.